This is a list of T cell receptor beta chains from one sample in a study of T-cell reconstitution after alpha-beta-depleted transplantation in children. TCRdb re-derived calls from the PCR reads in MiXCR, one entry per CDR3 protein. In the table there are some 840,000 distinct CDR3 sequences, 16% of which are singletons. The material was PBMCs, mostly from graft donor cells, obtained 360 days after TCRalphabeta/CD19-depleted stem cell transplant. The receptor source for this set is a male patient between 5 and 17 years old who had a stem cell transplant for acute lymphoblastic leukemia, so the T cells may come from the graft donor. Both conserved end residues are part of each CDR3. A D gene is named only where the DNA matches it firmly. Clone sizes are given selectively: once, few, many, or a class where the clone is expanded.

V gene,CDR3 length,clone size,J gene,D gene,CDR3 DNA,CDR3 protein
TRBV12-3/TRBV12-4,13,few,TRBJ1-2,.,TGTGCCAGCAGCTTAACAGGGTTCTATGGCTACACCTTC,CASSLTGFYGYTF
TRBV4-1,16,few,TRBJ2-7,.,TGCGCCAGCAGCCAACCCGGGCAGGGACCCTCCTACGAGCAGTACTTC,CASSQPGQGPSYEQYF
TRBV27,16,.,TRBJ2-7,.,TGTGCCAGCAGTTCCCCTCGACAGACACTCTCCTACGAGCAGTACTTC,CASSSPRQTLSYEQYF
TRBV16,15,few,TRBJ2-7,.,TGTGCCAGCAGCCAAGTATCTTCCAGGAGCTACGAGCAGTACTTC,CASSQVSSRSYEQYF
TRBV12-3/TRBV12-4,17,.,TRBJ2-5,TRBD2,TGTGCCAGCAGTTTCCCATTAGCGGGAGGGCTCCAAGAGACCCAGTACTTC,CASSFPLAGGLQETQYF
TRBV19,14,few,TRBJ2-7,TRBD2,TGTGCCAGTAGTCCCGCTAGCGGACCCTACGAGCAGTACTTC,CASSPASGPYEQYF
TRBV5-1,15,few,TRBJ1-5,.,TGCGCCAGCAGCTTGGACGGGGGGGTGAGTCAGCCCCAGCATTTT,CASSLDGGVSQPQHF
TRBV7-9,12,many,TRBJ2-5,.,TGTGCCAGCAGCATAGACCAAGAGACCCAGTACTTC,CASSIDQETQYF
TRBV12-3/TRBV12-4,17,few,TRBJ2-7,TRBD1,TGTGCCAGCAGTTCTACTCCCGGGACAGGGGACCCCTACGAGCAGTACTTC,CASSSTPGTGDPYEQYF
TRBV12-3/TRBV12-4,18,few,TRBJ2-1,TRBD2,TGTGCCAGCAGTTTCCCTGGTCGGGGTAGCGGGACCTACAATGAGCAGTTCTTC,CASSFPGRGSGTYNEQFF
TRBV5-6,15,many,TRBJ2-3,.,TGTGCCAGCAGCTTGAGGAGCCACCACACAGATACGCAGTATTTT,CASSLRSHHTDTQYF
TRBV20-1,14,.,TRBJ1-6,.,TGCAGTGCTAGAGTCAAGGGGAATAATTCACCCCTCCACTTT,CSARVKGNNSPLHF
TRBV12-3/TRBV12-4,14,many,TRBJ2-7,.,TGTGCCAGCAGGGCCGGGAACAAAAACTACGAGCAGTACTTC,CASRAGNKNYEQYF
TRBV29-1,15,.,TRBJ2-7,TRBD2,TGCAGCGTTGTGCTAGCGGGAGTATCCATCTACGAGCAGTACTTC,CSVVLAGVSIYEQYF
TRBV7-2,21,few,TRBJ2-2,TRBD2,TGTGCCAGCAGCTTAGGGCTAGCGGCCCCCATTACCCGAGCGGACACCGGGGAGCTGTTTTTT,CASSLGLAAPITRADTGELFF
TRBV28,16,.,TRBJ2-3,.,TGTGCCACCGAAACATCTCTGGGGGGAAGCACAGATACGCAGTATTTT,CATETSLGGSTDTQYF
TRBV5-1,15,.,TRBJ2-2,.,TGCGCCAGCAGCTTGTCGCTCGAGAACACCGGGGAGCTGTTTTTT,CASSLSLENTGELFF
TRBV12-3/TRBV12-4,16,many,TRBJ1-3,.,TGTGCCAGCAGTTGGGCGAGGCTCGGGCGCGGAAACACCATATATTTT,CASSWARLGRGNTIYF
TRBV5-1,16,few,TRBJ2-5,TRBD2,TGCGCCAGCAGCTTACTAGCGGGGCAACTCCAAGAGACCCAGTACTTC,CASSLLAGQLQETQYF
TRBV29-1,13,few,TRBJ2-7,.,TGCAGCGTCACCGACAGCGACCTCTACGAGCAGTACTTC,CSVTDSDLYEQYF
TRBV29-1,13,.,TRBJ2-7,TRBD1,TGCAGCGTACGGGGGACAGGGCCCTACGAGCAGTACTTC,CSVRGTGPYEQYF
TRBV4-1,14,few,TRBJ2-5,.,TGCGCCAGCAGCCAACTAAGACAGCAAGAGACCCAGTACTTC,CASSQLRQQETQYF
TRBV25-1,15,.,TRBJ2-7,.,TGTGCCAGCGGTCCCGCAGGGGACCCTACGGACGAGCAGTACTTC,CASGPAGDPTDEQYF
TRBV5-1,14,few,TRBJ1-2,.,TGCGCCAGCAGCCTGGACACTTCTAACTATGGCTACACCTTC,CASSLDTSNYGYTF
TRBV2,15,many,TRBJ2-1,.,TGTGCCGGGAAACCTAGCTATTGGGCAGCCGATGAGCAGTTCTTC,CAGKPSYWAADEQFF
TRBV12-3/TRBV12-4,16,few,TRBJ1-1,TRBD1,TGTGCCAGCAACCAAAGGACAGGGGCCATGAACACTGAAGCTTTCTTT,CASNQRTGAMNTEAFF
TRBV28,17,few,TRBJ1-1,TRBD1,TGTGCCAGCAGTTACCCTCACAGGGGTTGGATGAACACTGAAGCTTTCTTT,CASSYPHRGWMNTEAFF
TRBV5-5,17,.,TRBJ2-2,.,TGTGCCAGCAGCTTAAGGCAGGGGTGGATTGTGACCGGGGAGCTGTTTTTT,CASSLRQGWIVTGELFF
TRBV7-6,21,.,TRBJ2-1,TRBD2,TGTGCCAGCAGCGGGATCGGACTAGCGGGAGGTCCACCGTACTCCTACAATGAGCAGTTCTTC,CASSGIGLAGGPPYSYNEQFF
TRBV5-1,15,few,TRBJ2-7,.,TGCGCCAGCAGCTTAATGAGGGTTTTCTCCTACGAGCAGTACTTC,CASSLMRVFSYEQYF
TRBV5-1,15,.,TRBJ2-2,TRBD1,TGCGCCAGCAGCTTTACAGGGGTCGGCACCGGGGAGCTGTTTTTT,CASSFTGVGTGELFF
TRBV7-8,18,.,TRBJ2-6,.,TGTGCCAGCACCACCTTGGGGCTCCGCAGTTATGGGGCCAACGTCCTGACTTTC,CASTTLGLRSYGANVLTF
TRBV5-1,19,few,TRBJ2-7,TRBD2,TGCGCCAGCAGCTTGTGGGCCCTTGTACTAGCGGGAGGGTCCTACGAGCAGTACTTC,CASSLWALVLAGGSYEQYF
TRBV3-1,15,few,TRBJ1-6,.,TGTGCCAGCAGCCAAGTTAGTCGGCCTAATTCACCCCTCCACTTT,CASSQVSRPNSPLHF
TRBV4-1,15,many,TRBJ2-2,.,TGCGCCAGCAGCCAAACGAGGGAGTGGCCCGGGGAGCTGTTTTTT,CASSQTREWPGELFF
TRBV7-8,10,many,TRBJ2-7,.,TGTGCCAGCAGCTTAGTCGAGCAGTACTTC,CASSLVEQYF
TRBV29-1,13,.,TRBJ2-7,.,TGCAGCGTTGAGATGGGACGAAACTACGAGCAGTACTTC,CSVEMGRNYEQYF
TRBV20-1,16,.,TRBJ2-2,.,TGCAGTGCTAGAGATCGAGGGGGAGTGAACACCGGGGAGCTGTTTTTT,CSARDRGGVNTGELFF
TRBV18,14,few,TRBJ2-4,.,TGTGCCAGCTCACCAGGACCAGCCAAAAACATTCAGTACTTC,CASSPGPAKNIQYF
TRBV4-1,14,.,TRBJ2-3,.,TGCGCCAGCTCCCGGGACTCGAGCACAGATACGCAGTATTTT,CASSRDSSTDTQYF
TRBV6-5,14,few,TRBJ2-1,.,TGTGCCAGCAGTTATCTAGTCGGGGGAAGTGAGCAGTTCTTC,CASSYLVGGSEQFF
TRBV15,17,.,TRBJ2-7,TRBD2,TGTGCCACCAGCAGAGTAAAAGGGACTAGCGGGACCTACGAGCAGTACTTC,CATSRVKGTSGTYEQYF
TRBV4-1,15,.,TRBJ1-3,.,TGCGCCAGCAGCCAGTCAGGCGCCTCTGGAAACACCATATATTTT,CASSQSGASGNTIYF
TRBV10-2,18,.,TRBJ2-1,TRBD2,TGCGCCAGCAGAGTACCGATTGGGCTAGCGGGAAGGTACAATGAGCAGTTCTTC,CASRVPIGLAGRYNEQFF
TRBV12-3/TRBV12-4,15,few,TRBJ2-7,TRBD1,TGTGCCAGCAGTTCCCCCTCAACAGGGGTCAACGAGCAGTACTTC,CASSSPSTGVNEQYF
TRBV20-1,14,few,TRBJ2-3,.,TGCAGTGCTACCCGGGAGAGCGGCACAGATACGCAGTATTTT,CSATRESGTDTQYF
TRBV9,13,.,TRBJ2-7,.,TGTGCCAGCAGCGTAGAGGGACATGACGAGCAGTACTTC,CASSVEGHDEQYF
TRBV6-2/TRBV6-3,13,few,TRBJ2-7,.,TGTGCCAGCAGTTACTCGCCAGTCTACGAGCAGTACTTC,CASSYSPVYEQYF
TRBV2,18,.,TRBJ2-6,TRBD1,TGTGCCAGCCACCCGGGACAGGGGGCCTCGTTGGGGGCCAACGTCCTGACTTTC,CASHPGQGASLGANVLTF
TRBV7-7,13,.,TRBJ2-7,TRBD1,TGTGCCAGCAGCACAGGGGCGCGGTCCGAGCAGTACTTC,CASSTGARSEQYF
TRBV11-2,18,few,TRBJ2-3,TRBD1,TGTGCCAGCAGCTCAACAGACACCGGGACAGGGGTCACAGATACGCAGTATTTT,CASSSTDTGTGVTDTQYF
TRBV7-9,14,.,TRBJ2-3,.,TGTGCCAGCAGCTTCAGCGGGCCCACAGATACGCAGTATTTT,CASSFSGPTDTQYF